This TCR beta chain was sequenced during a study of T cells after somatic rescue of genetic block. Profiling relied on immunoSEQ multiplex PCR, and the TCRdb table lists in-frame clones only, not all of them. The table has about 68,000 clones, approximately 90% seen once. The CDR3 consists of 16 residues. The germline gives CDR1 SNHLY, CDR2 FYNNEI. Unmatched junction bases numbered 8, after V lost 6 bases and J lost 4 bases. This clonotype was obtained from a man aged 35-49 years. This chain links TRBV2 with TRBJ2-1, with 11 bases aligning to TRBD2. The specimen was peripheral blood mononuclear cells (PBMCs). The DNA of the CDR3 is TGTGCCAGCAGCGAAAAGACTAGCGGGATATACAATGAGCAGTTCTTC. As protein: CASSEKTSGIYNEQFF.